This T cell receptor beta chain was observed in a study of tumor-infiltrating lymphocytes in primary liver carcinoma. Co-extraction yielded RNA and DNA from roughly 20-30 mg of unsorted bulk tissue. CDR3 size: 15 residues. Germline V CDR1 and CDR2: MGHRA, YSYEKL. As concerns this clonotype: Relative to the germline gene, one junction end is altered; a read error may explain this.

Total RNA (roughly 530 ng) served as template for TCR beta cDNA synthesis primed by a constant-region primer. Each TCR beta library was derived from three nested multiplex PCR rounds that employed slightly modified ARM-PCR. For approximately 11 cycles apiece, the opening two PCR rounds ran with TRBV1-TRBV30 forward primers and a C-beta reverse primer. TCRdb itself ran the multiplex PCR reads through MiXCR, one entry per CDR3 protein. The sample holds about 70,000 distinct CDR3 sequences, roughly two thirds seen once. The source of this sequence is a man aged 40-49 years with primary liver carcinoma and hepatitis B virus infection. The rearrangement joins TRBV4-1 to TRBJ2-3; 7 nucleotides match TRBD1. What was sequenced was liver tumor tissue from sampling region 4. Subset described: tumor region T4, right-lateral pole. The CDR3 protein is CASSRSGTVTDMQYF. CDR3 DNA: TGCGCCAGCAGCCGCTCCGGGACAGTGACAGATATGCAGTATTTT.